The 32 T cell receptor beta chains in this list originate from one sample, sequenced in a study of blood T cell repertoires in COVID-19. This table comes from immunoSEQ multiplex PCR, and its TCRdb copy is limited to in-frame clones, with some not included. The sample has approximately 300,000 clones; 86% are singletons. The specimen sequenced was peripheral blood. Receptors were obtained from a woman in her 50s with acute or convalescent COVID-19.

This rearrangement joins TRBV6-6 to TRBJ1-5; TRBD1 is a possible D gene (5 bases). Trimming removed 6 bases at V and 1 base at J, with 16 bases between. The CDR3 runs 16 residues. CDR1 and CDR2 (germline): MNHNY, SVGAGI (reference sequence). The CDR3 coding sequence is TGTGCCAGCAGCCGACCCCGGGGGAAGAGCAATCAGCCCCAGCATTTT. Its translation: CASSRPRGKSNQPQHF.

This clone occurred once. The J gene is TRBJ2-1, the V gene TRBV4-3; perhaps TRBD2 as D (6 bases). Trimming removed 4 bases at V and 8 bases at J, with 18 bases between. The CDR3 is 15 amino acids. CDR1 LGHNA and CDR2 YSLEER come from the germline V gene. In DNA, the CDR3 is TGCGCCAGCAGCCGGCGGGTGACCGGCGGGGATGAGCAGTTCTTC. Its translation is CASSRRVTGGDEQFF.

The rearrangement links TRBV19 to TRBJ2-5; 9 positions match TRBD1. V lost 7 bases and J lost 3; bases outside the gene matches: 3. The germline CDR1 and CDR2 sequences are LNHDA and SQIVND (reference sequence). The CDR3 has 13 amino acids. The CDR3 loop reads CASNTGGEETQYF. The CDR3 bases are TGTGCCAGTAATACAGGGGGCGAAGAGACCCAGTACTTC.

The chain uses TRBV3-1 (or the pseudogene TRBV3-2) and TRBJ2-1, with D maybe TRBD2 (6 bases). V was shortened by 1 base and J by 8 bases, with 18 bases between the two germline ends. The CDR3 covers 16 residues. Per the germline V gene, CDR1 is LGHDT and CDR2 is YNNKEL (reference sequence). This CDR3 is CASSQGGTSNSDEQFF. DNA for the CDR3: TGTGCCAGCAGCCAAGGAGGTACTAGCAATAGCGATGAGCAGTTCTTC.

The chain uses TRBV19 and TRBJ2-3, with TRBD2 identical over 9 bases. This CDR3 region has 17 residues. Trimming cost V 6 bases and J 4 bases; bases outside gene matches: 14. The V gene's germline CDR1 is LNHDA and CDR2 SQIVND (reference sequence). The CDR3 DNA sequence: TGTGCCAGTAGCCGTGATTTAGCGGGAGATATCGCAGATACGCAGTATTTT. It translates to CASSRDLAGDIADTQYF.

The gene calls are TRBV24-1 and TRBJ1-3, with TRBD1 matching 9 bases. Germline V gene data show CDR1 as KGHDR and CDR2 as SFDVKD. V lost 4 bases, J lost 1 base, and 4 bases stayed unmatched. The CDR3 has 16 residues. The CDR3 sequence is CATSDPQGASGNTIYF. The CDR3 DNA reads TGTGCCACCAGTGACCCACAGGGGGCGTCTGGAAACACCATATATTTT.

V usage is TRBV21-1 and J usage is TRBJ2-7; the table's D call of TRBD1 was not tested on the DNA. TRBV21-1 is shown as a pseudogene. This CDR3 has 14 amino acids. The CDR3 protein is CASSKRGQGSEQYF. Written as DNA, the CDR3 is TGTGCCAGCAGCAAAAGGGGACAGGGGTCCGAGCAGTACTTC.

This chain connects TRBV28 to TRBJ1-1, with 8 bases lining up with TRBD1. CDR3 size: 11 residues. Germline V gene sequence: CDR1 MDHEN, CDR2 SYDVKM. Germline trimming cut 6 bases from V and 10 bases from J; bases unmatched to any gene: 4. CDR3 DNA sequence: TGTGCCAGCAGATGGACAGGGACAGCTTTCTTT. Translation gives CASRWTGTAFF.

The chain recombines TRBV28 with TRBJ2-7, with a weak D call TRBD2 (6 bases). Per germline, CDR1 MDHEN and CDR2 SYDVKM. CDR3 size: 13 residues. V was cut by 7 bases and J by 4 bases, with 14 bases left in between. The CDR3 DNA reads as TGTGCCAGCACGGGCCGGAGGGGTTACGAGCAGTACTTC. It translates to CASTGRRGYEQYF.

This clone was found once. V usage is TRBV7-9 and J usage is TRBJ2-1; 10 nucleotides match TRBD1. With 5 bases clipped from V and 3 bases from J, the junction kept 4 bases outside the gene matches. The germline gives CDR1 SEHNR, CDR2 FQNEAQ (reference sequence). The CDR3 runs to 15 residues. The CDR3 nucleotides are TGTGCCAGCAGCCCCGGACAGGGGGTCTACAATGAGCAGTTCTTC. It is translated as CASSPGQGVYNEQFF.

The chain employs TRBV3-1 (or the pseudogene TRBV3-2) and TRBJ1-1; unclear D gene. The CDR3 consists of 14 residues. Trimming shortened V by 0 bases and J by 4 bases, and 9 bases separated the two germline ends. Germline V CDR1 and CDR2: LGHDT, YNNKEL (reference sequence). The CDR3: CASSQDPGITEAFF. The CDR3 DNA is TGTGCCAGCAGCCAAGACCCGGGGATCACTGAAGCTTTCTTT.

V is TRBV27 and J is TRBJ2-1; 10 positions agree with TRBD1. The germline V gene has CDR1 MNHEY and CDR2 SMNVEV (reference sequence). With V trimmed by 6 bases and J by 5 bases, 16 bases remained unmatched. This CDR3 is 18 amino acids long. The CDR3 spells CASRPGTGVRGTNNEQFF. The CDR3 DNA follows: TGTGCCAGCAGACCCGGGACAGGGGTACGAGGTACCAACAATGAGCAGTTCTTC.

The CDR3 nucleotides read TGTGCTAGTGGTTTGGCTACTTCTACAGGGAGTACAGATACGCAGTATTTT. Protein sequence: CASGLATSTGSTDTQYF. The chain uses TRBV12-5 and TRBJ2-3, with TRBD1 as a possible D gene (6 bases). CDR1 is LGHNT and CDR2 is FRNRAP in the germline V gene. The V gene lost 1 base and the J gene lost 3 bases, with 17 bases spanning the gap. There are 17 residues in the CDR3. Combining the CDR3 with reference TRBV12-5 and TRBJ2-3 gives the whole variable domain DARVTQTPRHKVTEMGQEVTMRCQPILGHNTVFWYRQTMMQGLELLAYFRNRAPLDDSGMPKDRFSAEMPDATLATLKIQPSEPRDSAVYFCASGLATSTGSTDTQYFGPGTRLTVL.

This clone was counted a few times. V and J are TRBV7-7 and TRBJ2-3; 10 bases match TRBD2. Germline CDR1 is SSHAT and CDR2 is FNYEAQ (reference sequence). This CDR3 contains 16 residues. V trimming: 6 bases; J trimming: 5 bases; junction bases outside the gene matches: 11. The CDR3 region has the DNA TGTGCCAGCAGTCGCCAGCTAGCGGGAGCGGGAGATACGCAGTATTTT. As protein: CASSRQLAGAGDTQYF.

The chain has TRBV7-2 and TRBJ2-3, with TRBD1 matching 8 bases. V dropped 5 bases and J dropped 4; count of bases not matched to a gene: 8. This CDR3 has 15 amino acids. Germline CDR1 SGHTA, CDR2 FQGNSA. The CDR3 DNA follows: TGTGCCAGCAGCCCGGACAGGGTAGTTCCAGATACGCAGTATTTT. This encodes CASSPDRVVPDTQYF.

The rearrangement links TRBV5-1 to TRBJ2-3; no reliable D call. V lost 2 bases, J lost 0 bases, and 10 bases lay in between. Germline V lookup: CDR1 SGHRS, CDR2 YFSETQ. The CDR3 contains 15 residues. CDR3 coding DNA: TGCGCCAGCAGCTTTGAGCCCACTAGCACAGATACGCAGTATTTT. Residues: CASSFEPTSTDTQYF.

This clone was detected once. The chain employs TRBV11-2 and TRBJ2-5; 9 nucleotides line up with TRBD2. V shed 7 bases, J shed 0 bases, and the junction held 9 bases outside the gene matches. Germline assignment: CDR1 SGHAT and CDR2 FQNNGV. This CDR3 comprises 16 residues. The CDR3 DNA follows: TGTGCCAGCACCAAATTAGCGGGAGAGTACCAAGAGACCCAGTACTTC. This gives the protein CASTKLAGEYQETQYF. Full variable domain (remainder filled in from reference TRBV11-2 and TRBJ2-5): EAGVAQSPRYKIIEKRQSVAFWCNPISGHATLYWYQQILGQGPKLLIQFQNNGVVDDSQLPKDRFSAERLKGVDSTLKIQPAKLEDSAVYLCASTKLAGEYQETQYFGPGTRLLVL.

This clone was seen just once. The V call is TRBV30, the J call TRBJ2-1, with a weak D call TRBD2 (6 bases). CDR1 and CDR2 (germline): GTSNPN, SVGIG (reference sequence). The CDR3 has 13 amino acids. V lost 0 bases and J lost 8, with 11 bases in between. CDR3 nucleotides: TGTGCCTGGAGTGTAACCGGGAGAGATGAGCAGTTCTTC. Encoded protein: CAWSVTGRDEQFF.

V and J are TRBV29-1 and TRBJ2-1; D is unresolved. This CDR3 has 12 residues. The V end was cut by 0 bases, the J end by 6 bases, with 6 bases between. CDR1 SQVTM and CDR2 ANQGSEA come from the germline V gene. The CDR3 sequence: CSVEDSRNEQFF. The CDR3 DNA is TGCAGCGTTGAAGACAGTCGCAATGAGCAGTTCTTC.

The table lists this clone with a few counts. CDR3 in DNA: TGTGCCAGCAGTTTATCTCTACAGGGGGTGTATGGCTACACCTTC. Its protein is CASSLSLQGVYGYTF. V and J are TRBV27 and TRBJ1-2; 8 nucleotides agree with TRBD1. The CDR3 runs to 15 residues. V lost 0 bases, J lost 5 bases, and 5 bases stayed unmatched. Germline V gene lookup returns CDR1 MNHEY and CDR2 SMNVEV (reference sequence).

The chain combines TRBV3-1 (or the pseudogene TRBV3-2) with TRBJ1-5, with D perhaps TRBD1 (5 bases). Germline V CDR1 and CDR2: LGHDT, YNNKEL (reference sequence). This CDR3 is built from 13 residues. The V and J ends lost 5 bases and 4 bases respectively, with 9 bases between them. For the CDR3, the DNA is TGTGCCAGCAGCGTCAAGGGGAATCAGCCCCAGCATTTT. It encodes CASSVKGNQPQHF.

This rearrangement joins TRBV6-5 to TRBJ2-3; TRBD1 agrees at 7 bases. Germline loops: CDR1 MNHEY, CDR2 SVGAGI. The ends lost 6 bases at V and 5 bases at J; junction bases unmatched: 11. The CDR3 totals 15 residues. CDR3 protein: CASSSSDRARDTQYF. The CDR3 DNA follows: TGTGCCAGCAGCTCATCCGACAGGGCCAGAGATACGCAGTATTTT.

The chain is built from TRBV5-1 and TRBJ2-2; 7 bases are shared with TRBD2. The CDR3 extends over 17 amino acids. Germline V lookup: CDR1 SGHRS, CDR2 YFSETQ. J gave up 4 bases and V 0 bases, and 9 bases lay outside the gene matches. The CDR3 DNA sequence: TGCGCCAGCAGCTTGGCTGGAGGGAGGGGCGGCACCGGGGAGCTGTTTTTT. Translated, it gives CASSLAGGRGGTGELFF.

The chain is built from TRBV19 and TRBJ2-3; D not resolved. Trimming removed 2 bases at V and 4 bases at J, with 4 bases between. Germline V gene data show CDR1 as LNHDA and CDR2 as SQIVND (reference sequence). The CDR3 length is 12 residues. The CDR3 sequence is CASSISADTQYF. In DNA, the CDR3 is TGTGCCAGTAGTATATCTGCAGATACGCAGTATTTT.

The rearrangement uses TRBV7-3 and TRBJ1-3; D might be TRBD1 (6 bases). Germline CDR1 reads SGHTA; CDR2 reads FQGTGA. The CDR3 totals 14 residues. Trimming pared 5 bases from V and 4 bases from J, leaving 12 bases between. The CDR3 is CASSPGQPGNTIYF. The CDR3 DNA reads TGTGCCAGCAGCCCGGGACAACCCGGAAACACCATATATTTT.

V is TRBV27 and J is TRBJ2-2, with 7 bases identical to TRBD1. The germline gives CDR1 MNHEY, CDR2 SMNVEV (reference sequence). V shed 6 bases and J 3 bases; nucleotides not matched to a gene: 7. The CDR3 sequence is 15 residues long. In nucleotides, the CDR3 is TGTGCCAGCAGCCGACAGGGAAGGGACACCGGGGAGCTGTTTTTT. It codes for CASSRQGRDTGELFF.

CDR3 bases: TGTGCCAGCAGCTTGGCCCCCTTTCGGGAGACCTTCTACAATGAGCAGTTCTTC. Protein product: CASSLAPFRETFYNEQFF. This chain uses TRBV5-6 with TRBJ2-1; D may be TRBD2 (6 bases). Trimming shortened V by 0 bases and J by 3 bases, and 19 bases separated the two germline ends. The CDR3 is 18 residues long. The germline CDR1 and CDR2 sequences are SGHDT and YYEEEE.

The rearrangement uses TRBV29-1 and TRBJ1-4; D gene ambiguous. Germline V CDR1 and CDR2: SQVTM, ANQGSEA. The CDR3 is 12 residues long. V was clipped by 5 bases and J by 7 bases, with 11 bases between them. Here the CDR3 DNA reads TGCAGCGTTATGTCAGGTAGTGAAAAACTGTTTTTT. Amino acids: CSVMSGSEKLFF.

Notes on this clone: This sample includes further DNA sequences coding for the same CDR3. The chain recombines TRBV19 with TRBJ2-7, with 9 bases aligning to TRBD2. This CDR3 comprises 14 residues. J was trimmed by 0 bases and V by 3 bases; bases with no gene match: 0. Germline values: CDR1 LNHDA, CDR2 SQIVND (reference sequence). CDR3 DNA sequence: TGTGCCAGTAGTATTAGCGGGAGCTCCTACGAGCAGTACTTC. Amino acid sequence: CASSISGSSYEQYF.

The CDR3 protein is CASRAGMNTEAFF. As DNA, the CDR3 is TGTGCCAGCAGGGCAGGGATGAACACTGAAGCTTTCTTT. This chain connects TRBV28 to TRBJ1-1; the D gene is possibly TRBD1 (5 bases). CDR1 is MDHEN, CDR2 SYDVKM, per germline. The V end lost 6 bases, the J end lost 0 bases, and 8 bases lay between the germline ends. The CDR3 has 13 amino acids. Combining the CDR3 with reference TRBV28 and TRBJ1-1 gives the whole variable domain DVKVTQSSRYLVKRTGEKVFLECVQDMDHENMFWYRQDPGLGLRLIYFSYDVKMKEKGDIPEGYSVSREKKERFSLILESASTNQTSMYLCASRAGMNTEAFFGQGTRLTVV.

The chain carries TRBV28 and TRBJ2-1, with 11 bases fitting TRBD1. Germline CDR1 MDHEN, CDR2 SYDVKM. V was pared by 6 bases and J by 3 bases, with 4 bases of the junction left unmatched. This CDR3 is built from 15 residues. The CDR3 DNA reads as TGTGCCAGCAGCCGGACAGGGGGCTACTACAATGAGCAGTTCTTC. This codes for CASSRTGGYYNEQFF.

The V gene is TRBV27, the J gene TRBJ2-1; D may be TRBD2 (5 bases). CDR3 size: 16 residues. Germline lookup yields CDR1 MNHEY and CDR2 SMNVEV (reference sequence). Trimming shortened V by 6 bases and J by 1 base, and 16 bases separated the two germline ends. The CDR3 sequence: CASSQTDSPSYNEQFF. In DNA form, the CDR3 reads TGTGCCAGCAGCCAAACGGACTCCCCTTCCTACAATGAGCAGTTCTTC.